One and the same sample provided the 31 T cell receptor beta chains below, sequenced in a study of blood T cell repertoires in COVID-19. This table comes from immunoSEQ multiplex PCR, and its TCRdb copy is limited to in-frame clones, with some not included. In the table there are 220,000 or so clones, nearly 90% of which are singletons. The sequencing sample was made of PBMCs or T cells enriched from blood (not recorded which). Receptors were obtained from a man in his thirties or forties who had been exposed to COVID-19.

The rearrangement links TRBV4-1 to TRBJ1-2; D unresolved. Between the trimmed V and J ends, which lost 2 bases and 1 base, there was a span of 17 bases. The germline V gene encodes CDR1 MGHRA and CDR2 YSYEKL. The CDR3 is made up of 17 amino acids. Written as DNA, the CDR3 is TGCGCCAGCAGCCAAAATCTCCCCCACTTAAGTAACTATGGCTACACCTTC. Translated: CASSQNLPHLSNYGYTF.

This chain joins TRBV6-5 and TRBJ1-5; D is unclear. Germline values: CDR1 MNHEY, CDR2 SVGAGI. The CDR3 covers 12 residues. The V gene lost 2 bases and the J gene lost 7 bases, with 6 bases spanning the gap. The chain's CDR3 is CASSYPGQPQHF. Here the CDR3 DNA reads TGTGCCAGCAGTTACCCGGGGCAGCCCCAGCATTTT.

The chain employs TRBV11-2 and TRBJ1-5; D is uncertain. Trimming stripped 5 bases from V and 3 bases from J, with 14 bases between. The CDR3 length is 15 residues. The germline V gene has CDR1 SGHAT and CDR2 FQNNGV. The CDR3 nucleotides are TGTGCCAGCAGCCTGAGAGGGCAGATCAATCAGCCCCAGCATTTT. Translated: CASSLRGQINQPQHF.

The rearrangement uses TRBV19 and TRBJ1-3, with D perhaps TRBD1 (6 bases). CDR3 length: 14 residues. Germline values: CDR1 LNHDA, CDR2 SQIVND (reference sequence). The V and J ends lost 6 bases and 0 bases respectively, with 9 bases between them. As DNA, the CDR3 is TGTGCCAGTAGGGGGGGGCTCTCTGGAAACACCATATATTTT. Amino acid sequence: CASRGGLSGNTIYF.

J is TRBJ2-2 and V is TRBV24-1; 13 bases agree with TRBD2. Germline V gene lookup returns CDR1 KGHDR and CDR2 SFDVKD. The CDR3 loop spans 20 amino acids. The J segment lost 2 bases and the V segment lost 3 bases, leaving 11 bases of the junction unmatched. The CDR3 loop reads CATSDRTSGGPRGNTGELFF. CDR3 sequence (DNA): TGTGCCACCAGTGATAGGACTAGCGGGGGCCCTCGGGGAAACACCGGGGAGCTGTTTTTT.

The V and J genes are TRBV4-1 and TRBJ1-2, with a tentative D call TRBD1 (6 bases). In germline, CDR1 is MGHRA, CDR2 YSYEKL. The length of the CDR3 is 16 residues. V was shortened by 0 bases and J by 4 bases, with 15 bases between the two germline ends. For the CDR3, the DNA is TGCGCCAGCAGCCAAGAGGAGCGTCGGACAGCCTATGGCTACACCTTC. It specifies CASSQEERRTAYGYTF.

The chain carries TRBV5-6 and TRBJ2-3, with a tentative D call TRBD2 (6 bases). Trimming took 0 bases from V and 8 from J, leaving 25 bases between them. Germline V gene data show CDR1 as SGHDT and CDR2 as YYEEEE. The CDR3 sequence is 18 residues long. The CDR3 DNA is TGTGCCAGCAGCTTGGCCGGCCAGGGCCTCGGGGGACGAGGTACGCAGTATTTT. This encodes CASSLAGQGLGGRGTQYF.

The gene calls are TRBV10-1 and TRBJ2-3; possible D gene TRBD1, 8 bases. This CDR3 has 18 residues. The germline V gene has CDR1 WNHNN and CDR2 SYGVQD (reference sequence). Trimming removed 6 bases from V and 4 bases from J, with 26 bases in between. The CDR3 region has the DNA TGCGCCAGCAGCACAGGGGGGGCCGGGGTGAGGCCAGCAGATACGCAGTATTTT. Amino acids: CASSTGGAGVRPADTQYF.

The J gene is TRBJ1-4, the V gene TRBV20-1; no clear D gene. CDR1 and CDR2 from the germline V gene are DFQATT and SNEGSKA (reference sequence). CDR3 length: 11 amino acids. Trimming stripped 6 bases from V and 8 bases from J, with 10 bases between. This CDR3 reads CSAGVDEKLFF. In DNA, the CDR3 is TGCAGTGCGGGCGTAGACGAAAAACTGTTTTTT.

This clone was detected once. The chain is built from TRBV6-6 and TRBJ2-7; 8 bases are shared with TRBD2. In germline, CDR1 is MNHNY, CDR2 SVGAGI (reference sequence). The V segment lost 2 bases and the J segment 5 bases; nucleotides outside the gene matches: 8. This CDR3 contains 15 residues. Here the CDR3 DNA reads TGTGCCAGCAGTTACGGTGCGGGGGGCAGAGACGAGCAGTACTTC. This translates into CASSYGAGGRDEQYF.

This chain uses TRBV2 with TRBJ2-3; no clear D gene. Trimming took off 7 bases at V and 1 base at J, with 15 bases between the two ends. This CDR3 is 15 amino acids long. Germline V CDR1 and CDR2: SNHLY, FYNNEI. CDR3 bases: TGTGCCAGCACCTTAGCAAGCCTCGGCACAGATACGCAGTATTTT. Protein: CASTLASLGTDTQYF.

The CDR3 nucleotides read TGCGCCAGCAGTGGCCAGCGGGGGGGCCCCACCGGGGAGCTGTTTTTT. Protein: CASSGQRGGPTGELFF. The V and J genes are TRBV10-2 and TRBJ2-2; 10 bases match TRBD2. The CDR3 sequence is 16 residues long. The V gene's germline CDR1 is WSHSY and CDR2 SAAADI. V lost 4 bases, J lost 4 bases, and 6 bases stayed unmatched.

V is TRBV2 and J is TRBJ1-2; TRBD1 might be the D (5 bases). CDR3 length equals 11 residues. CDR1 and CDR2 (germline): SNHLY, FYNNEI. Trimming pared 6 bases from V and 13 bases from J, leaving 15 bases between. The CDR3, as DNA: TGTGCCAGCAGCCAGGGTCTTGATCGCACCTTC. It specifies CASSQGLDRTF.

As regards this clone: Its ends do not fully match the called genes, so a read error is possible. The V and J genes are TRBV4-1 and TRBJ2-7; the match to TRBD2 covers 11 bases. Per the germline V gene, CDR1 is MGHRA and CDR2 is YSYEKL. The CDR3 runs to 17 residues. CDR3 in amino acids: CASSPLPGGLAGGLVEF. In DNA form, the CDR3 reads TGCGCCAGCAGCCCCCTGCCCGGTGGGCTAGCGGGGGGCCTCGTCGAGTTC.

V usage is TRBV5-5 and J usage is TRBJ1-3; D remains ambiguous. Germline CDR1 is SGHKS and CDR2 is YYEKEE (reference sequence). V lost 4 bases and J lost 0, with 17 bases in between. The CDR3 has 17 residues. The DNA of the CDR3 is TGTGCCAGCAGCGCCGCTCTTCGGAGTTCCTCTGGAAACACCATATATTTT. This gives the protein CASSAALRSSSGNTIYF.

CDR3 residues: CATTGTGAGANVLTF. In DNA form, the CDR3 reads TGTGCCACCACCGGGACAGGGGCCGGGGCCAACGTCCTGACTTTC. The V and J genes are TRBV2 and TRBJ2-6; 10 bases fit TRBD1. The trim removed 10 bases at V and 4 bases at J, leaving 7 bases unmatched. The CDR3 is 15 residues long. The germline gives CDR1 SNHLY, CDR2 FYNNEI. The full variable domain, with the rest looked up from reference TRBV2 and TRBJ2-6, is EPEVTQTPSHQVTQMGQEVILRCVPISNHLYFYWYRQILGQKVEFLVSFYNNEISEKSEIFDDQFSVERPDGSNFTLKIRSTKLEDSAMYFCATTGTGAGANVLTFGAGSRLTVL.

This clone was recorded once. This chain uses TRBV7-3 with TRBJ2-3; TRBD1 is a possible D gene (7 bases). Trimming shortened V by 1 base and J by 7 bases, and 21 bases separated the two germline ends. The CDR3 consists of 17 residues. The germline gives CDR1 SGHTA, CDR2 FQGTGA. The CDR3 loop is CASSLMGGGGLANTQYF. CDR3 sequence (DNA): TGTGCCAGCAGCTTAATGGGTGGAGGGGGCCTGGCGAATACGCAGTATTTT.

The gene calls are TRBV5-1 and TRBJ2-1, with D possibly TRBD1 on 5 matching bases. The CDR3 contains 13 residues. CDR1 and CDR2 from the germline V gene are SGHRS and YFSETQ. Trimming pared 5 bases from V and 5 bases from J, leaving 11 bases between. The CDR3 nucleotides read TGCGCCAGCAGTGTTGCGGACAACAATGAGCAGTTCTTC. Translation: CASSVADNNEQFF.

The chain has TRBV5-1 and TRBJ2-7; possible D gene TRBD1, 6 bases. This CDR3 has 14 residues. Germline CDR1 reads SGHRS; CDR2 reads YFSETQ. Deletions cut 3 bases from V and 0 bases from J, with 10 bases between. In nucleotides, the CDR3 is TGCGCCAGCAGCTCAACGACAGGCTCCTACGAGCAGTACTTC. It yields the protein CASSSTTGSYEQYF.

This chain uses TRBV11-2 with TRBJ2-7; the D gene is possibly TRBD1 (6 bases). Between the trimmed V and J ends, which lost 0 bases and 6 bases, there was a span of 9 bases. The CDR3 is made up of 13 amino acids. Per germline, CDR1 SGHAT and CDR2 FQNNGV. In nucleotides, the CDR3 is TGTGCCAGCAGCTTAGAGGGGGCCTCCGAGCAGTACTTC. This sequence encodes CASSLEGASEQYF.

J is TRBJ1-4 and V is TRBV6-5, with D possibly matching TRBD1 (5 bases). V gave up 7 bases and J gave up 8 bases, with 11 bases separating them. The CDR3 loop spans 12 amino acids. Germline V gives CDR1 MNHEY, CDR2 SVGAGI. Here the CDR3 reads CASTWGGEKLFF. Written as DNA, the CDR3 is TGTGCCAGCACGTGGGGGGGGGAAAAACTGTTTTTT.

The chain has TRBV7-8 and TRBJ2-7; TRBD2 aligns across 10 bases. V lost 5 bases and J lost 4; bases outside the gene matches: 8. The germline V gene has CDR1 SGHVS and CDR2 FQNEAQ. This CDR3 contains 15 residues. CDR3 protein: CASSPLAGGWYEQYF. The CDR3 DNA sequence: TGTGCCAGCAGCCCCTTAGCGGGGGGTTGGTACGAGCAGTACTTC.

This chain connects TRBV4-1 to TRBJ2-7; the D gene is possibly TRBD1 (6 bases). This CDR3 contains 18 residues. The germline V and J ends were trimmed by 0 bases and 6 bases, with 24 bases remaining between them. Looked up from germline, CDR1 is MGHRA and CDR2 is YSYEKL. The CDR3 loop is CASSQEKPGHLTLSEQYF. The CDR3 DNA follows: TGCGCCAGCAGCCAAGAAAAACCGGGACACCTAACTCTTTCCGAGCAGTACTTC.

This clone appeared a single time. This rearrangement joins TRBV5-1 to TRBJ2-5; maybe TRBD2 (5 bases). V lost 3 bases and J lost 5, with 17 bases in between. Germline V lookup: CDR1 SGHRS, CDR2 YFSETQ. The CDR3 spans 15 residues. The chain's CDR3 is CASSWSMGVRETQYF. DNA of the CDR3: TGCGCCAGCAGCTGGTCTATGGGAGTGCGGGAGACCCAGTACTTC.

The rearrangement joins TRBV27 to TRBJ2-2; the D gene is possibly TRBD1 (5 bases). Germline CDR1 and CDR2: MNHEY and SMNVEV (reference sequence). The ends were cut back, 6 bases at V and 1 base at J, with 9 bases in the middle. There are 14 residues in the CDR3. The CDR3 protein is CASSLQGNTGELFF. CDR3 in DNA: TGTGCCAGCAGCCTGCAGGGGAACACCGGGGAGCTGTTTTTT.

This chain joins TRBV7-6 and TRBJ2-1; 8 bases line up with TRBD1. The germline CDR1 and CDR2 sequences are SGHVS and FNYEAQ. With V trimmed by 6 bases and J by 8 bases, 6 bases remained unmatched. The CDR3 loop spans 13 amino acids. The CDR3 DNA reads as TGTGCCAGCAGTCCACAGGGGGTCTATGAGCAGTTCTTC. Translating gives CASSPQGVYEQFF.

CDR3 DNA: TGTGCCTCAGCCGGCAGGGCGTACGAGCAGTACTTC. Its protein product is CASAGRAYEQYF. The rearrangement uses TRBV6-5 and TRBJ2-7; D perhaps matches TRBD1 (5 bases). V was trimmed by 11 bases and J by 4 bases, leaving 15 bases between them. This CDR3 is 12 amino acids long. From germline, CDR1 is MNHEY and CDR2 SVGAGI.

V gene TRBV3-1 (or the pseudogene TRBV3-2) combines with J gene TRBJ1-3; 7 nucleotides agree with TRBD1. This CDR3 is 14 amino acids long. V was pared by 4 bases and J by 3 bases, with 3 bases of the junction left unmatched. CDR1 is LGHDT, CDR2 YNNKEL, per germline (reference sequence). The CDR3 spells CASSRDSSGNTIYF. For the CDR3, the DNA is TGTGCCAGCAGCCGGGACAGTAGTGGAAACACCATATATTTT.

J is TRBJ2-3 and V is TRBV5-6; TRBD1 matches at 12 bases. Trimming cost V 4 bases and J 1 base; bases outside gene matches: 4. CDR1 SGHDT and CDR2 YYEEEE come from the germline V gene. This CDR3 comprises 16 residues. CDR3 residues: CASSRDRGRGTDTQYF. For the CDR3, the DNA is TGTGCCAGCAGCCGGGACAGGGGGCGGGGCACAGATACGCAGTATTTT.

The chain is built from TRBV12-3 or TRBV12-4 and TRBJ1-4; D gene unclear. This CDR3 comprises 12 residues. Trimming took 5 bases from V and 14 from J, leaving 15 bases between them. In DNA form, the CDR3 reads TGTGCCAGCAGTGTCCCCCACAGTGTTCTGTTTTTT. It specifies CASSVPHSVLFF.

CDR3 sequence: CASSWGLGLDTQYF. CDR3 nucleotides: TGTGCCAGCAGCTGGGGACTAGGGTTGGATACGCAGTATTTT. The chain combines TRBV5-6 with TRBJ2-3, with TRBD2 identical over 8 bases. The CDR3 is made up of 14 amino acids. The germline gives CDR1 SGHDT, CDR2 YYEEEE. The J segment lost 6 bases and the V segment lost 3 bases, leaving 6 bases of the junction unmatched.